What follows are 32 T cell receptor beta chains derived from one specimen sequenced in a study of shared clonotypes between healthy human individuals. TCRdb's table, derived via immunoSEQ multiplex PCR, lists solely in-frame clones and lacks some. The table includes under 700,000 clones, 85% to 95% detected once. CD45RO-negative cells were positively selected for CCR7, leaving out terminally differentiated effector memory CD45RA+ cells. Sample: naive CD8+ T cells sorted from blood. Receptors originate from a young woman in good health.

Remarks on this clone: Other DNA sequences in the same sample also yield this CDR3. CDR3 loop: CASSIESGRNYEQYF. The CDR3 nucleotides are TGTGCCAGTAGTATAGAGAGCGGGAGGAACTACGAGCAGTACTTC. The rearrangement links TRBV19 to TRBJ2-7; 9 bases line up with TRBD2. Unmatched junction bases numbered 3, after V lost 0 bases and J lost 3 bases. The CDR3 covers 15 residues. CDR1 is LNHDA, CDR2 SQIVND, per germline (reference sequence).

This chain joins TRBV6-1 and TRBJ2-7; 8 nucleotides line up with TRBD2. CDR3 length: 14 residues. The junction had 5 bases not matched to a gene; V was cut back by 4 bases and J by 3 bases. Germline V lookup: CDR1 MNHNS, CDR2 SASEGT. The CDR3 loop reads CASSAGLADYEQYF. Here the CDR3 DNA reads TGTGCCAGCAGTGCCGGACTAGCCGACTACGAGCAGTACTTC.

The chain uses TRBV7-9 and TRBJ1-4; D remains ambiguous. V was trimmed by 5 bases and J by 3 bases, leaving 13 bases between them. Germline V lookup: CDR1 SEHNR, CDR2 FQNEAQ (reference sequence). The CDR3 runs 15 residues. The CDR3 DNA reads TGTGCCAGCAGCCGTCGACTTGCTCCTAATGAAAAACTGTTTTTT. It translates to CASSRRLAPNEKLFF.

The V gene is TRBV30, the J gene TRBJ1-1; D perhaps matches TRBD1 (5 bases). The CDR3 is made up of 15 amino acids. Germline loops: CDR1 GTSNPN, CDR2 SVGIG (reference sequence). The ends were cut back, 0 bases at V and 0 bases at J, with 11 bases in the middle. DNA of the CDR3: TGTGCCTGGAGTGTATCGGCAGGGATGAACACTGAAGCTTTCTTT. Amino acids: CAWSVSAGMNTEAFF.

The V gene is TRBV6-5, the J gene TRBJ1-1; D possibly corresponds to TRBD1 (5 bases). Germline CDR1 reads MNHEY; CDR2 reads SVGAGI. The CDR3 is made up of 15 amino acids. V was shortened by 2 bases and J by 6 bases, with 16 bases between the two germline ends. DNA of the CDR3: TGTGCCAGCAGTTACCTTGGGGCCGCCCTCTCTGAAGCTTTCTTT. Translation gives CASSYLGAALSEAFF.

The chain joins TRBV5-6 to TRBJ2-2; 8 bases are shared with TRBD2. The CDR3 spans 14 residues. Germline loops: CDR1 SGHDT, CDR2 YYEEEE. Trimming removed 5 bases from V and 6 bases from J; junction bases left unmatched: 6. The CDR3 reads CASSKAGDSGELFF. CDR3 nucleotide sequence: TGTGCCAGCAGTAAAGCGGGAGATTCCGGGGAGCTGTTTTTT.

V gene TRBV28 combines with J gene TRBJ2-3; a weak D match, TRBD2 (5 bases). This CDR3 has 14 amino acids. The V gene's germline CDR1 is MDHEN and CDR2 SYDVKM. Between the trimmed V and J ends, which lost 6 bases and 3 bases, there was a span of 13 bases. In nucleotides, the CDR3 is TGTGCCAGCAGCCCGCTCGGGGAGACAGATACGCAGTATTTT. Its translation is CASSPLGETDTQYF. Based on the CDR3 plus reference TRBV28 and TRBJ2-3, the full variable domain is DVKVTQSSRYLVKRTGEKVFLECVQDMDHENMFWYRQDPGLGLRLIYFSYDVKMKEKGDIPEGYSVSREKKERFSLILESASTNQTSMYLCASSPLGETDTQYFGPGTRLTVL.

The chain combines TRBV5-1 with TRBJ2-2; 7 bases line up with TRBD2. V was pared by 2 bases and J by 8 bases, with 12 bases of the junction left unmatched. The CDR3 spans 16 residues. Germline loops: CDR1 SGHRS, CDR2 YFSETQ. The CDR3 bases are TGCGCCAGCAGCTTACTGCGGGAGCCATGGGGTGGGGAGCTGTTTTTT. It translates to CASSLLREPWGGELFF.

The chain combines TRBV7-2 with TRBJ2-3; D is perhaps TRBD2 (5 bases). Germline CDR1 reads SGHTA; CDR2 reads FQGNSA. Trimming cost V 1 base and J 2 bases, with 10 bases left between them. The CDR3 runs 15 residues. The CDR3 DNA is TGTGCCAGCAGCTTAGGACTAACTAACACAGATACGCAGTATTTT. Residues: CASSLGLTNTDTQYF. Full variable domain (rest looked up from reference TRBV7-2 and TRBJ2-3): GAGVSQSPSNKVTEKGKDVELRCDPISGHTALYWYRQSLGQGLEFLIYFQGNSAPDKSGLPSDRFSAERTGGSVSTLTIQRTQQEDSAVYLCASSLGLTNTDTQYFGPGTRLTVL.

This clone was observed a single time. The J gene is TRBJ1-3, the V gene TRBV10-2; D gene unclear. Per the germline V gene, CDR1 is WSHSY and CDR2 is SAAADI. V shed 5 bases and J shed 4 bases, with 12 bases lying between them. The CDR3 has 14 amino acids. CDR3 in amino acids: CASSTGYAGNTIYF. CDR3 DNA sequence: TGCGCCAGCAGTACCGGGTATGCGGGAAACACCATATATTTT.

The V and J genes are TRBV30 and TRBJ2-5, with 11 bases lining up with TRBD2. The J call may not be correct, given that the DNA end is closer to TRBJ2-7. This CDR3 contains 14 residues. Germline CDR1 is GTSNPN and CDR2 is SVGIG (reference sequence). The CDR3: CAGLLAGGSYEQYF. In DNA form, the CDR3 reads TGTGCCGGACTCCTAGCGGGAGGCTCCTACGAGCAGTACTTC.

The CDR3, as DNA: TGTGCCAGCAGTTTCCTGATGGACCATTCAACTAATGAAAAACTGTTTTTT. Translated: CASSFLMDHSTNEKLFF. This rearrangement joins TRBV13 to TRBJ1-4; no firm D call. This CDR3 contains 17 residues. Germline V lookup: CDR1 PRHDT, CDR2 FYEKMQ (reference sequence). The V end was cut by 6 bases, the J end by 0 bases, with 17 bases between.

The rearrangement links TRBV7-9 to TRBJ1-1; D gene uncertain. V dropped 5 bases and J dropped 5 bases, with 12 bases sitting between them. The CDR3 has 13 amino acids. Germline V gene lookup returns CDR1 SEHNR and CDR2 FQNEAQ (reference sequence). The CDR3 region is CASSTDTRTEAFF. The CDR3, as DNA: TGTGCCAGCAGCACCGACACAAGGACTGAAGCTTTCTTT. Together with reference TRBV7-9 and TRBJ1-1, the CDR3 gives the full variable domain: DTGVSQNPRHKITKRGQNVTFRCDPISEHNRLYWYRQTLGQGPEFLTYFQNEAQLEKSRLLSDRFSAERPKGSFSTLEIQRTEQGDSAMYLCASSTDTRTEAFFGQGTRLTVV.

The rearrangement joins TRBV9 to TRBJ2-1, with D perhaps TRBD1 (6 bases). The CDR3 loop spans 14 amino acids. Trimming cost V 2 bases and J 3 bases, with 9 bases left between them. Germline V gene sequence: CDR1 SGDLS, CDR2 YYNGEE. CDR3 loop: CASSVGTIYNEQFF. CDR3 nucleotide sequence: TGTGCCAGCAGCGTTGGGACAATCTACAATGAGCAGTTCTTC.

V gene TRBV19 combines with J gene TRBJ1-1; 9 nucleotides line up with TRBD1. The CDR3 length is 14 residues. J gave up 12 bases and V 6 bases, and 14 bases lay outside the gene matches. CDR1 LNHDA and CDR2 SQIVND come from the germline V gene (reference sequence). CDR3 region: CASREAGTGLTSFF. In DNA, the CDR3 is TGTGCCAGTAGGGAAGCAGGGACAGGGCTTACATCTTTCTTT.

As for this clone: Other DNA sequences in this sample translate to the same CDR3. The chain couples TRBV19 to TRBJ2-3, with D possibly being TRBD2 (5 bases). The CDR3 is 13 amino acids. Trimming pared 2 bases from V and 4 bases from J, leaving 7 bases between. Germline CDR1 reads LNHDA; CDR2 reads SQIVND (reference sequence). The CDR3 sequence is CASSILGADTQYF. The DNA of the CDR3 is TGTGCCAGTAGTATACTCGGGGCAGATACGCAGTATTTT.

The chain couples TRBV4-1 to TRBJ2-1; D may be TRBD1 (6 bases). Per germline, CDR1 MGHRA and CDR2 YSYEKL. CDR3 size: 15 residues. The ends were cut back, 4 bases at V and 5 bases at J, with 15 bases in the middle. This CDR3 is CASSRWTETDNEQFF. DNA for the CDR3: TGCGCCAGCAGCCGCTGGACAGAAACCGACAATGAGCAGTTCTTC.

In DNA form, the CDR3 reads TGTGCCAGCAGAGACCTGGACAGGGCGAATGAGCAGTTCTTC. Amino acids: CASRDLDRANEQFF. The chain is built from TRBV28 and TRBJ2-1, with 8 bases that match TRBD1. In germline, CDR1 is MDHEN, CDR2 SYDVKM. The junction had 8 bases not matched to a gene; V was cut back by 6 bases and J by 7 bases. CDR3 length: 14 residues.

The genes are TRBV7-8 and TRBJ1-1; D is unclear. Germline V gene data show CDR1 as SGHVS and CDR2 as FQNEAQ. The CDR3 spans 16 residues. The germline V and J ends were trimmed by 5 bases and 0 bases, with 16 bases remaining between them. The CDR3 DNA sequence: TGTGCCAGCAGCACAGTTCGGGGTCCGGTGAACACTGAAGCTTTCTTT. It codes for CASSTVRGPVNTEAFF.

As concerns this clone: Other DNA sequences within the sample encode an identical CDR3. This chain connects TRBV19 to TRBJ2-7, with 8 bases lining up with TRBD2. Germline CDR1 reads LNHDA; CDR2 reads SQIVND (reference sequence). This CDR3 contains 14 residues. V trimming: 9 bases; J trimming: 0 bases; junction bases outside the gene matches: 7. The CDR3 spells CASSPAGGSYEQYF. The CDR3 DNA sequence: TGTGCCAGCTCCCCGGCGGGGGGCTCCTACGAGCAGTACTTC. The full variable domain, rest sourced from reference TRBV19 and TRBJ2-7, is DGGITQSPKYLFRKEGQNVTLSCEQNLNHDAMYWYRQDPGQGLRLIYYSQIVNDFQKGDIAEGYSVSREKKESFPLTVTSAQKNPTAFYLCASSPAGGSYEQYFGPGTRLTVT.

V and J are TRBV28 and TRBJ2-3; D not resolved. The CDR3 totals 17 residues. Germline CDR1 and CDR2: MDHEN and SYDVKM. V dropped 6 bases and J dropped 3 bases, with 22 bases sitting between them. Here the CDR3 reads CASSLPGQKEVTDTQYF. CDR3 DNA: TGTGCCAGCAGCCTCCCCGGGCAGAAGGAAGTGACAGATACGCAGTATTTT.

The rearrangement uses TRBV6-6 and TRBJ1-4; D gene ambiguous. V was trimmed by 6 bases and J by 7 bases, leaving 21 bases between them. Germline V lookup: CDR1 MNHNY, CDR2 SVGAGI (reference sequence). This CDR3 region has 16 residues. This CDR3 reads CASRKLYGEDFEKLFF. As DNA, the CDR3 is TGTGCCAGCAGGAAATTATACGGGGAAGACTTTGAAAAACTGTTTTTT.

The chain carries TRBV7-8 and TRBJ2-1, with D uncertain. CDR1 is SGHVS, CDR2 FQNEAQ, per germline. Trimming removed 1 base from V and 8 bases from J, with 12 bases in between. The CDR3 extends over 14 amino acids. The DNA for the CDR3 is TGTGCCAGCAGCTTAGTGGAGCGTCCCGATGAGCAGTTCTTC. Protein product: CASSLVERPDEQFF.

V is TRBV30 and J is TRBJ1-3; D might be TRBD1 (5 bases). The germline CDR1 and CDR2 sequences are GTSNPN and SVGIG (reference sequence). This CDR3 has 17 amino acids. V dropped 1 base and J dropped 2 bases, with 18 bases sitting between them. This CDR3 reads CAWSAGARFRAGNTIYF. In nucleotides, the CDR3 is TGTGCCTGGAGTGCCGGGGCCCGATTCCGTGCTGGAAACACCATATATTTT.

The gene calls are TRBV2 and TRBJ2-7; maybe TRBD2 (5 bases). Between the trimmed V and J ends, which lost 1 base and 3 bases, there was a span of 10 bases. Germline assignment: CDR1 SNHLY and CDR2 FYNNEI. The CDR3 is 14 amino acids. CDR3 in DNA: TGTGCCAGCAGTGAAGTAGAGGGTATCTACGAGCAGTACTTC. This sequence encodes CASSEVEGIYEQYF.

V and J are TRBV7-9 and TRBJ2-3; tentative D call: TRBD2 (5 bases). Germline V gene sequence: CDR1 SEHNR, CDR2 FQNEAQ (reference sequence). V gave up 2 bases and J gave up 6 bases, with 15 bases separating them. This CDR3 spans 15 amino acids. The DNA of the CDR3 is TGTGCCAGCAGCTTATCCCGGGGAGTCACGGATACGCAGTATTTT. Protein: CASSLSRGVTDTQYF.

Regarding this clone: Other DNA sequences within the sample encode an identical CDR3. V and J are TRBV25-1 and TRBJ2-1; D is uncertain. Germline loops: CDR1 MGHDK, CDR2 SYGVNS. Trimming pared 4 bases from V and 1 base from J, leaving 11 bases between. The CDR3 consists of 15 residues. The CDR3 is CASSVGLPSYNEQFF. CDR3 sequence (DNA): TGTGCCAGCAGTGTAGGGTTGCCTTCCTACAATGAGCAGTTCTTC.

The chain employs TRBV6-6 and TRBJ2-1, with D tentatively TRBD2 (6 bases). Germline CDR1 MNHNY, CDR2 SVGAGI (reference sequence). This CDR3 contains 16 residues. V was shortened by 0 bases and J by 0 bases, with 9 bases between the two germline ends. The chain's CDR3 is CASSYSRRGSYNEQFF. The DNA for the CDR3 is TGTGCCAGCAGTTACTCGAGGCGGGGCTCCTACAATGAGCAGTTCTTC.

The chain links TRBV9 to TRBJ2-3, with 9 bases that match TRBD2. Germline V gene data show CDR1 as SGDLS and CDR2 as YYNGEE. The CDR3 extends over 14 amino acids. Trimming removed 6 bases from V and 4 bases from J; junction bases left unmatched: 6. The CDR3 coding sequence is TGTGCCAGCATCCCTGCGGGAGGGGCAGATACGCAGTATTTT. It yields the protein CASIPAGGADTQYF.

This chain uses TRBV5-1 with TRBJ2-5; TRBD1 aligns across 7 bases. Germline V CDR1 and CDR2: SGHRS, YFSETQ. The CDR3 contains 14 residues. Trimming took 0 bases from V and 6 from J; bases not matched to a gene: 5. The CDR3 here is CASSLEGGVQTQYF. CDR3 nucleotides: TGCGCCAGCAGCTTGGAAGGGGGCGTACAGACCCAGTACTTC.

CDR3 sequence (DNA): TGTGCCAGCAGCCCGTCGGTACAGGGACCGAACTACGAGCAGTACTTC. This encodes CASSPSVQGPNYEQYF. The chain couples TRBV7-9 to TRBJ2-7, with D maybe TRBD1 (6 bases). This CDR3 is 16 amino acids long. Germline CDR1 and CDR2: SEHNR and FQNEAQ (reference sequence). Deletions cut 5 bases from V and 3 bases from J, with 20 bases between. Together with reference TRBV7-9 and TRBJ2-7, the CDR3 gives the full variable domain: DTGVSQNPRHKITKRGQNVTFRCDPISEHNRLYWYRQTLGQGPEFLTYFQNEAQLEKSRLLSDRFSAERPKGSFSTLEIQRTEQGDSAMYLCASSPSVQGPNYEQYFGPGTRLTVT.

V and J are TRBV2 and TRBJ2-3, with a weak D call TRBD2 (6 bases). Trimming left V 9 bases short and J 3 bases short, with 13 bases between. Germline loops: CDR1 SNHLY, CDR2 FYNNEI. The CDR3 runs 13 residues. The CDR3 reads CASQPGRTDTQYF. In DNA, the CDR3 is TGTGCCAGTCAACCGGGGAGGACAGATACGCAGTATTTT. Based on the CDR3 plus reference TRBV2 and TRBJ2-3, the full variable domain is EPEVTQTPSHQVTQMGQEVILRCVPISNHLYFYWYRQILGQKVEFLVSFYNNEISEKSEIFDDQFSVERPDGSNFTLKIRSTKLEDSAMYFCASQPGRTDTQYFGPGTRLTVL.